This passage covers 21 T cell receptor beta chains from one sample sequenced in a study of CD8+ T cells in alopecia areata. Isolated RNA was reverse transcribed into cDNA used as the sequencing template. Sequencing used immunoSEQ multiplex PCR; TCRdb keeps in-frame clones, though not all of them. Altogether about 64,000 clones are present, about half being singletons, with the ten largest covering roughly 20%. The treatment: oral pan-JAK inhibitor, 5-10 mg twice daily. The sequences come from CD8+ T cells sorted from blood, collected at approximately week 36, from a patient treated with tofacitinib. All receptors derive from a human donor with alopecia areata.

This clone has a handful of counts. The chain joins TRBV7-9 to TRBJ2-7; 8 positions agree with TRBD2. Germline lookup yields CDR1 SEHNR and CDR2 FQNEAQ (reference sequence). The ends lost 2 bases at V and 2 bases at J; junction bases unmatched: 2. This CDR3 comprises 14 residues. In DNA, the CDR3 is TGTGCCAGCAGCTTAACTAGCGGAACCTACGAGCAGTACTTC. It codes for CASSLTSGTYEQYF.

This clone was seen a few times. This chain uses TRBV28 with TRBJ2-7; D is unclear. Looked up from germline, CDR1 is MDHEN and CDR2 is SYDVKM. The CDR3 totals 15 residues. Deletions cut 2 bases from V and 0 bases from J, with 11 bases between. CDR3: CASSLIFSSSYEQYF. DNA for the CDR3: TGTGCCAGCAGTTTAATTTTCTCGAGCTCCTACGAGCAGTACTTC.

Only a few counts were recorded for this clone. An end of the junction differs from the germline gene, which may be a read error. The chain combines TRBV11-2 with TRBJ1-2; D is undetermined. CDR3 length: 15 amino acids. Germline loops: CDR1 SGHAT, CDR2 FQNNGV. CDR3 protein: CASSPWLGVGDGYTF. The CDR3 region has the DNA TGCGCCAGCAGCCCCTGGCTTGGTGTGGGTGACGGCTACACCTTC. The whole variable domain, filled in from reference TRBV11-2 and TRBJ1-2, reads EAGVAQSPRYKIIEKRQSVAFWCNPISGHATLYWYQQILGQGPKLLIQFQNNGVVDDSQLPKDRFSAERLKGVDSTLKIQPAKLEDSAVYLCASSPWLGVGDGYTFGSGTRLTVV.

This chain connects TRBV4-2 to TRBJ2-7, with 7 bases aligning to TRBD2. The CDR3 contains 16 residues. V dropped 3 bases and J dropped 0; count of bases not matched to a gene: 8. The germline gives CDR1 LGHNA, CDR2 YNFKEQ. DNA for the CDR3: TGTGCCAGCAGCCACACGCTAGCGGTAGACTCCTACGAGCAGTACTTC. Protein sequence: CASSHTLAVDSYEQYF.

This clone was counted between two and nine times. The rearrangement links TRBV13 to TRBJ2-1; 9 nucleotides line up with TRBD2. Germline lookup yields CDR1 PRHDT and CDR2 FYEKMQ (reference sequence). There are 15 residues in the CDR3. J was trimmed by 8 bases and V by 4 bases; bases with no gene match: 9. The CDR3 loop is CASSSTAGGLHEQFF. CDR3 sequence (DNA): TGTGCCAGCAGCTCCACAGCGGGAGGTTTGCATGAGCAGTTCTTC.

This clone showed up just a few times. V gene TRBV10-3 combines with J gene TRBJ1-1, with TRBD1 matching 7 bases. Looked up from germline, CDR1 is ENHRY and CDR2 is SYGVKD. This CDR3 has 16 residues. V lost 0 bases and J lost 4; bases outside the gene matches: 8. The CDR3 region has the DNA TGTGCCATCAGTGAGTCTCCAGGGGGTTCGGGCACTGAAGCTTTCTTT. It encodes CAISESPGGSGTEAFF.

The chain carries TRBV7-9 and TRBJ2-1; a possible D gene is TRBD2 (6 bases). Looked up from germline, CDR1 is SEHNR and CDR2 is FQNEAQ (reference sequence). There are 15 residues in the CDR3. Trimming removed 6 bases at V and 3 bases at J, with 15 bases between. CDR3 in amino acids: CASSQRSAGYNEQFF. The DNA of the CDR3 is TGTGCCAGCAGTCAACGATCAGCGGGCTACAATGAGCAGTTCTTC. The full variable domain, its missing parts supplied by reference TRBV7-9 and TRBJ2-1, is DTGVSQNPRHKITKRGQNVTFRCDPISEHNRLYWYRQTLGQGPEFLTYFQNEAQLEKSRLLSDRFSAERPKGSFSTLEIQRTEQGDSAMYLCASSQRSAGYNEQFFGPGTRLTVL.

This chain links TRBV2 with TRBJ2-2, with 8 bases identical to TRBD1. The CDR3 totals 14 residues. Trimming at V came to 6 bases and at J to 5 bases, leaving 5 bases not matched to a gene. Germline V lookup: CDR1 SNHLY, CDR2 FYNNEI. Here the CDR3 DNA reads TGTGCCAGCAGGGACAGGGTAGTGACCGGGGAGCTGTTTTTT. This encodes CASRDRVVTGELFF.

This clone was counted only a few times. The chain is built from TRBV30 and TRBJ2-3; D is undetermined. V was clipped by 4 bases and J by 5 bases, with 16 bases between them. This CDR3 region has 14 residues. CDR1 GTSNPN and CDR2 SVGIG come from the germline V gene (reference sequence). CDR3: CAWNDPKVIDTQYF. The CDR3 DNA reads TGTGCCTGGAATGACCCCAAAGTGATAGATACGCAGTATTTT.

The DNA for the CDR3 is TGTGCCTGGAGTGGAATTGGGGTTGACGCCGACGAGCAGTACTTC. Protein product: CAWSGIGVDADEQYF. This chain uses TRBV30 with TRBJ2-7; the D is unclear. The V gene lost 1 base and the J gene lost 5 bases, with 18 bases spanning the gap. Germline V gene sequence: CDR1 GTSNPN, CDR2 SVGIG (reference sequence). The CDR3 has 15 residues.

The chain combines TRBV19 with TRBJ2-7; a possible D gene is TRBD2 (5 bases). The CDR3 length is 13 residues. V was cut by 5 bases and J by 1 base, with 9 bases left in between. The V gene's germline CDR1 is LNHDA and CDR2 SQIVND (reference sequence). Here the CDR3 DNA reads TGTGCCAGTAGTGCCGGGATGTCCTACGAGCAGTACTTC. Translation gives CASSAGMSYEQYF.

CDR3 region: CASSPGWEAREEETQYF. In nucleotides, the CDR3 is TGTGCCAGCAGCCCCGGATGGGAGGCTAGGGAGGAAGAGACCCAGTACTTC. The J gene is TRBJ2-5, the V gene TRBV9; the D gene is possibly TRBD2 (6 bases). The CDR3 contains 17 residues. Germline loops: CDR1 SGDLS, CDR2 YYNGEE. The V end lost 4 bases, the J end lost 3 bases, and 22 bases lay between the germline ends.

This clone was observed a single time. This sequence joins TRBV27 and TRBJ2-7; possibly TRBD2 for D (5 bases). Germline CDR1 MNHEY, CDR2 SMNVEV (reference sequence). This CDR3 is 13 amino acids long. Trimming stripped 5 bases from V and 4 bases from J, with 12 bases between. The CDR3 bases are TGTGCCAGCAGTCCCGGACTTGAGTACGAGCAGTACTTC. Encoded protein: CASSPGLEYEQYF.

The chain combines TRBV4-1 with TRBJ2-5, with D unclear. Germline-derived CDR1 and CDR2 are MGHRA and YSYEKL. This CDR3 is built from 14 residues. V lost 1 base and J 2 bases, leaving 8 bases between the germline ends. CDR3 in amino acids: CASSQVQTQETQYF. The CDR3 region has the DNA TGCGCCAGCAGCCAAGTTCAGACTCAAGAGACCCAGTACTTC.

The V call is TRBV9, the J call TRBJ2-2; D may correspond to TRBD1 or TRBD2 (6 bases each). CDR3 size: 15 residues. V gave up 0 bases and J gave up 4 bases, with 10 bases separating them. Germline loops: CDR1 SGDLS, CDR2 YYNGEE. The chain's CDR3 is CASSVDWGATGELFF. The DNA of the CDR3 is TGTGCCAGCAGCGTAGATTGGGGGGCCACCGGGGAGCTGTTTTTT.

This chain's CDR3 is CAWSPEITVEKLFF. CDR3 nucleotides: TGTGCCTGGAGTCCAGAGATTACGGTTGAAAAACTGTTTTTT. The rearrangement links TRBV30 to TRBJ1-4; D is ambiguous. The CDR3 spans 14 residues. CDR1 and CDR2 from the germline V gene are GTSNPN and SVGIG (reference sequence). The V gene lost 2 bases and the J gene lost 7 bases, with 14 bases spanning the gap. The full variable domain, its missing parts supplied by reference TRBV30 and TRBJ1-4, is SQTIHQWPATLVQPVGSPLSLECTVEGTSNPNLYWYRQAAGRGLQLLFYSVGIGQISSEVPQNLSASRPQDRQFILSSKKLLLSDSGFYLCAWSPEITVEKLFFGSGTQLSVL.

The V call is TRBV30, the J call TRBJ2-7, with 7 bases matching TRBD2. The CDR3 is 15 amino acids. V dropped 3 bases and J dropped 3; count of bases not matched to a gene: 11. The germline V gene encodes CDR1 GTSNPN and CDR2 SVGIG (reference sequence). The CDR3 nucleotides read TGTGCCTGGAGGGGGGTCGGGCGGGAGCTCTACGAGCAGTACTTC. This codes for CAWRGVGRELYEQYF.

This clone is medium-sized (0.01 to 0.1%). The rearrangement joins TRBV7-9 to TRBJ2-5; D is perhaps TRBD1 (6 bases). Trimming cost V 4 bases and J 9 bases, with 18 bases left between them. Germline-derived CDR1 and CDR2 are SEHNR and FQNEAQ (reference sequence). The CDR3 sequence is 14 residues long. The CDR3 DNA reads TGTGCCAGCAGCTCAACTGGGGGCAAGATGGCCCAGTACTTC. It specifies CASSSTGGKMAQYF.

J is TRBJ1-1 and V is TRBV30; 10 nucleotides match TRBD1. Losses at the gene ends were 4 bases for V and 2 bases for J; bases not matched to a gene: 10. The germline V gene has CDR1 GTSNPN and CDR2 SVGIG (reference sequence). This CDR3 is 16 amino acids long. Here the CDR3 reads CAWTTRDRGLNTEAFF. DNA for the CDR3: TGTGCCTGGACTACAAGGGACAGGGGCCTCAACACTGAAGCTTTCTTT.

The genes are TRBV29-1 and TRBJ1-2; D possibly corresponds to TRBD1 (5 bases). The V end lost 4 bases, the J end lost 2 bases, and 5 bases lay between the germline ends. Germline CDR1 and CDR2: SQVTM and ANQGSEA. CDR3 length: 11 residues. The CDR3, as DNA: TGCAGCGTTGGGGGGAACTATGGCTACACCTTC. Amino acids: CSVGGNYGYTF. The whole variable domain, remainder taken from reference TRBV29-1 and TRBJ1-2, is SAVISQKPSRDICQRGTSLTIQCQVDSQVTMMFWYRQQPGQSLTLIATANQGSEATYESGFVIDKFPISRPNLTFSTLTVSNMSPEDSSIYLCSVGGNYGYTFGSGTRLTVV.

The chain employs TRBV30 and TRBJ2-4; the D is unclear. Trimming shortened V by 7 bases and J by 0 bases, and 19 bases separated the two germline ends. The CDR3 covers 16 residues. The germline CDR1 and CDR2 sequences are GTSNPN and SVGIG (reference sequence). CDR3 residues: CAFGPGPSVAKNIQYF. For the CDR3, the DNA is TGTGCCTTCGGGCCCGGCCCTTCTGTAGCCAAAAACATTCAGTACTTC.